This T cell receptor (beta chain) is drawn from a study of blood T cell repertoires in COVID-19. For the study at large: Acute-phase and convalescent COVID-19 samples originated in the United States, Italy and Spain. PBMCs, B-cell-depleted T cells, or T cells were the source of the cDNA or gDNA that made up the material.

As handled by the study authors: Amplification from reference gene primers served as the basis for estimated nucleated cell counts. Data came from immunoSEQ multiplex PCR; TCRdb stores just in-frame clones and leaves some out. Clonal size and the V and J genes are those of that table, whereas D and trimming came from the DNA. The data contain about 250,000 clones, approximately 90% of them seen just once; the ten biggest clones take up roughly a sixth. The study assigned cohorts using participant-reported clinical history. Input material: PBMCs or T cells enriched from blood (not recorded which). The clonotype originates from a young man who had recovered from COVID-19.

The CDR3 loop reads CASSPTTGAGGETQYF. CDR3 bases: TGCGCCAGCAGCCCGACCACAGGGGCTGGAGGGGAGACCCAGTACTTC. V is TRBV5-1 and J is TRBJ2-5; a weak D match, TRBD1 (7 bases). Trimming removed 4 bases at V and 5 bases at J, with 21 bases between. Germline V CDR1 and CDR2: SGHRS, YFSETQ. The CDR3 has 16 residues.